These T cell receptor beta chains were read from a single sample in a study of identical twins. TCRdb reprocessed the 5' RACE reads via MiXCR and lists one record per CDR3 protein. The table lists 500,000 or so distinct CDR3 sequences, 20% to 25% of them singletons. The same data also contributed to another study, on T cells expressing NK-cell markers.

Sequenced material: CD4+ T cells sorted from blood. All receptors come from a woman younger than 30 in good health. The CDR3 runs from the conserved cysteine through the conserved F or W. D genes are given only for firm matches. Some rows mark clone size as missing; the rest say once, few, many or name a class of expanded clone.

cdr3_nt: TGCAGTGCCCGGGAGTGGATGCGCTCCTACAATGAGCAGTTCTTC
cdr3_aa: CSAREWMRSYNEQFF
v_call: TRBV20-1
d_call: NA
clone_size: NA
j_call: TRBJ2-1

cdr3_nt: TGTGCCAGCAGCCAGAGACGGACTAGCAGAAATACGCAGTATTTT
cdr3_aa: CASSQRRTSRNTQYF
v_call: TRBV7-2
d_call: TRBD2
clone_size: NA
j_call: TRBJ2-3

cdr3_nt: TGCAGCGGGGACAGGGCTCGAGAGCAGTTCTTC
cdr3_aa: CSGDRAREQFF
v_call: TRBV29-1
d_call: TRBD1
clone_size: NA
j_call: TRBJ2-1

cdr3_nt: TGTGCCAGCAGGGGACAGGGGAGAACCTACGAGCAGTACTTC
cdr3_aa: CASRGQGRTYEQYF
v_call: TRBV2
d_call: TRBD1
clone_size: once
j_call: TRBJ2-7

cdr3_nt: TGCAGTGCTAGGAAGCTAGCGGGAAGAGTAGATACGCAGTATTTT
cdr3_aa: CSARKLAGRVDTQYF
v_call: TRBV20-1
d_call: TRBD2
clone_size: few
j_call: TRBJ2-3

cdr3_nt: TGCGCCAGCCCAGGGGGGAGCTCCTACAATGAGCAGTTCTTC
cdr3_aa: CASPGGSSYNEQFF
v_call: TRBV5-1
d_call: NA
clone_size: NA
j_call: TRBJ2-1

cdr3_nt: TGTGCCAGCAGTTACGGGCCGGGACCGAGCACTGAAGCTTTCTTT
cdr3_aa: CASSYGPGPSTEAFF
v_call: TRBV6-2/TRBV6-3
d_call: NA
clone_size: few
j_call: TRBJ1-1

cdr3_nt: TGTGCCAGCAATGGACTAGCGGGGACTTACGAGCAGTACTTC
cdr3_aa: CASNGLAGTYEQYF
v_call: TRBV2
d_call: TRBD2
clone_size: NA
j_call: TRBJ2-7

cdr3_nt: TGTGCCAGCAGCAAGGGGCCTAATGAAAAACTGTTTTTT
cdr3_aa: CASSKGPNEKLFF
v_call: TRBV5-5
d_call: NA
clone_size: many
j_call: TRBJ1-4

cdr3_nt: TGTGCCAGCGCGGACACTGCGAACACTGAAGCTTTCTTT
cdr3_aa: CASADTANTEAFF
v_call: TRBV7-3
d_call: NA
clone_size: few
j_call: TRBJ1-1

cdr3_nt: TGTGCCATCAGTGATCTCCATACGCAGTATTTT
cdr3_aa: CAISDLHTQYF
v_call: TRBV10-3
d_call: NA
clone_size: many
j_call: TRBJ2-3

cdr3_nt: TGCGCCAGCAGCAGGGGACTGGTCACCTACGAGCAGTACTTC
cdr3_aa: CASSRGLVTYEQYF
v_call: TRBV5-1
d_call: NA
clone_size: NA
j_call: TRBJ2-7

cdr3_nt: TGTGCCAGCAGTTACAGTCGGAACAATCAGCCCCAGCATTTT
cdr3_aa: CASSYSRNNQPQHF
v_call: TRBV6-5
d_call: NA
clone_size: few
j_call: TRBJ1-5

cdr3_nt: TGTGCCAGCAGTGACCTCCTCACCTCATGGGATACGCAGTATTTT
cdr3_aa: CASSDLLTSWDTQYF
v_call: TRBV2
d_call: NA
clone_size: few
j_call: TRBJ2-3

cdr3_nt: TGTGCCAGCAGCCCGGGACTAGCGGTACATGAGCAGTTCTTC
cdr3_aa: CASSPGLAVHEQFF
v_call: TRBV6-1
d_call: TRBD2
clone_size: NA
j_call: TRBJ2-1

cdr3_nt: TGCAGTGCTGTCAAACCGGGACTTCCCTACGAGCAGTACTTC
cdr3_aa: CSAVKPGLPYEQYF
v_call: TRBV20-1
d_call: NA
clone_size: few
j_call: TRBJ2-7

cdr3_nt: TGTGCCAGCAGTAAACAAAGTGAGCAGTTCTTC
cdr3_aa: CASSKQSEQFF
v_call: TRBV6-6
d_call: NA
clone_size: NA
j_call: TRBJ2-1

cdr3_nt: TGCGCCAGCAGTGAGTGGTCGGCTAGCGGCTACAATGAGCAGTTCTTC
cdr3_aa: CASSEWSASGYNEQFF
v_call: TRBV10-1
d_call: TRBD2
clone_size: NA
j_call: TRBJ2-1

cdr3_nt: TGTGCCAGCAGTCCCCAGGGGTACGGAGCGGTGAACATTCAGTACTTC
cdr3_aa: CASSPQGYGAVNIQYF
v_call: TRBV6-1
d_call: NA
clone_size: few
j_call: TRBJ2-4

cdr3_nt: TGTGCCAGCAGTTCCTTAGCGGGAGCCAGAGATACGCAGTATTTT
cdr3_aa: CASSSLAGARDTQYF
v_call: TRBV28
d_call: TRBD2
clone_size: NA
j_call: TRBJ2-3

cdr3_nt: TGTGCCAGTAGTCCCCGCTTGGGCGAGCAGTACTTC
cdr3_aa: CASSPRLGEQYF
v_call: TRBV19
d_call: NA
clone_size: NA
j_call: TRBJ2-7

cdr3_nt: TGTGCCACCAGTGATCCCGGCGGCCGGGGCTACACCTTC
cdr3_aa: CATSDPGGRGYTF
v_call: TRBV24-1
d_call: NA
clone_size: NA
j_call: TRBJ1-2

cdr3_nt: TGCGCCAGCAGTCCGGGACTAGCGGGGATGGATACGCAGTATTTT
cdr3_aa: CASSPGLAGMDTQYF
v_call: TRBV5-1
d_call: TRBD2
clone_size: NA
j_call: TRBJ2-3

cdr3_nt: TGTGCCAGCAGTAAAGGGACAGGTCGCTACGAGCAGTACTTC
cdr3_aa: CASSKGTGRYEQYF
v_call: TRBV12-3/TRBV12-4
d_call: TRBD1
clone_size: few
j_call: TRBJ2-7

cdr3_nt: TGTGCCAGCAGTTCCGAGACAGCGTACCAAGAGACCCAGTACTTC
cdr3_aa: CASSSETAYQETQYF
v_call: TRBV27
d_call: NA
clone_size: NA
j_call: TRBJ2-5

cdr3_nt: TGCGCCAGCAGCTTGACAGGGGGAGTCACCGGGGAGCTGTTTTTT
cdr3_aa: CASSLTGGVTGELFF
v_call: TRBV5-1
d_call: TRBD1
clone_size: few
j_call: TRBJ2-2

cdr3_nt: TGTGCCAGCAGCTCTAGCGGGAGATACTACAATGAGCAGTTCTTC
cdr3_aa: CASSSSGRYYNEQFF
v_call: TRBV6-1
d_call: TRBD2
clone_size: few
j_call: TRBJ2-1

cdr3_nt: TGTGCCAGCAGCTCGTGGACTAGCGGGAGTACCTACGAGCAGTACTTC
cdr3_aa: CASSSWTSGSTYEQYF
v_call: TRBV7-2
d_call: TRBD2
clone_size: few
j_call: TRBJ2-7

cdr3_nt: TGTGCCAGCAGTTTGAGGGGGGACCCTAGCACAGATACGCAGTATTTT
cdr3_aa: CASSLRGDPSTDTQYF
v_call: TRBV12-3/TRBV12-4
d_call: NA
clone_size: NA
j_call: TRBJ2-3

cdr3_nt: TGCAGTGCTAGAGCTCGTCTAGCGGTTAACACAGATACGCAGTATTTT
cdr3_aa: CSARARLAVNTDTQYF
v_call: TRBV20-1
d_call: TRBD2
clone_size: few
j_call: TRBJ2-3

cdr3_nt: TGCAGCGTTGAAGACGTACACGACTACGAGCAGTACTTC
cdr3_aa: CSVEDVHDYEQYF
v_call: TRBV29-1
d_call: NA
clone_size: many
j_call: TRBJ2-7

cdr3_nt: TGCGCCAGCAGCTTGGATGGGGGAATGGCAGATACGCAGTATTTT
cdr3_aa: CASSLDGGMADTQYF
v_call: TRBV5-1
d_call: NA
clone_size: NA
j_call: TRBJ2-3

cdr3_nt: TGTGCCAGCAGCTTAACGCGAGATACGCAGTATTTT
cdr3_aa: CASSLTRDTQYF
v_call: TRBV7-2
d_call: NA
clone_size: many
j_call: TRBJ2-3

cdr3_nt: TGTGCCAGTAGCCCGGGGGGTTACCCCTACAATGAGCAGTTCTTC
cdr3_aa: CASSPGGYPYNEQFF
v_call: TRBV19
d_call: TRBD2
clone_size: NA
j_call: TRBJ2-1

cdr3_nt: TGCGCCAGCAGCTTGACTGGCGAGCAGTACTTC
cdr3_aa: CASSLTGEQYF
v_call: TRBV5-1
d_call: NA
clone_size: many
j_call: TRBJ2-7

cdr3_nt: TGTGCCAGCAGCTCACAGGGTAGGATCGCTCAGCCCCAGCATTTT
cdr3_aa: CASSSQGRIAQPQHF
v_call: TRBV7-8
d_call: NA
clone_size: few
j_call: TRBJ1-5

cdr3_nt: TGTGCCAGCAGCCCGGCCGGGACAGCATCCTACGAGCAGTACTTC
cdr3_aa: CASSPAGTASYEQYF
v_call: TRBV5-5
d_call: TRBD1
clone_size: NA
j_call: TRBJ2-7

cdr3_nt: TGTGCCAGCAGCTCCAATACCGGGCCCCAGCATTTT
cdr3_aa: CASSSNTGPQHF
v_call: TRBV7-8
d_call: NA
clone_size: few
j_call: TRBJ1-5

cdr3_nt: TGCGCCAGCAGCTTGCAAGGCCCTGGGAGTAATCAGCCCCAGCATTTT
cdr3_aa: CASSLQGPGSNQPQHF
v_call: TRBV5-1
d_call: NA
clone_size: few
j_call: TRBJ1-5

cdr3_nt: TGTGCCAGCAGTTCCGGACAGGGAGAGACCCAGTACTTC
cdr3_aa: CASSSGQGETQYF
v_call: TRBV12-3/TRBV12-4
d_call: TRBD1
clone_size: few
j_call: TRBJ2-5

cdr3_nt: TGTGCCAGCAGAGAATCGGGACTACGATACGAGCAGTACTTC
cdr3_aa: CASRESGLRYEQYF
v_call: TRBV12-3/TRBV12-4
d_call: TRBD2
clone_size: NA
j_call: TRBJ2-7

cdr3_nt: TGCAGCGTCGATGGAAGTTCCGCTAACTATGGCTACACCTTC
cdr3_aa: CSVDGSSANYGYTF
v_call: TRBV29-1
d_call: NA
clone_size: NA
j_call: TRBJ1-2

cdr3_nt: TGTGCCAGCAGCTGGGATGGGGGGGATGGCTACACCTTC
cdr3_aa: CASSWDGGDGYTF
v_call: TRBV5-5
d_call: NA
clone_size: NA
j_call: TRBJ1-2

cdr3_nt: TGCAGTGCTAGAGATCGAGGGGGCGGAGGCTACACCTTC
cdr3_aa: CSARDRGGGGYTF
v_call: TRBV20-1
d_call: TRBD1
clone_size: NA
j_call: TRBJ1-2

cdr3_nt: TGCAGTGCGGATCTCGGGGATTTCCTAACCCAGTACTTC
cdr3_aa: CSADLGDFLTQYF
v_call: TRBV20-1
d_call: NA
clone_size: few
j_call: TRBJ2-5

cdr3_nt: TGTGCCAGCAGCCAAGATCTGGTAGAGCAGTTCTTC
cdr3_aa: CASSQDLVEQFF
v_call: TRBV3-1
d_call: NA
clone_size: NA
j_call: TRBJ2-1

cdr3_nt: TGCAGTGCTAGAGATTGGACAGGCAAGAACACTGAAGCTTTCTTT
cdr3_aa: CSARDWTGKNTEAFF
v_call: TRBV20-1
d_call: TRBD1
clone_size: few
j_call: TRBJ1-1

cdr3_nt: TGTGCCAGCAGCTTATTAAGGGGGCCAACTGAAGCTTTCTTT
cdr3_aa: CASSLLRGPTEAFF
v_call: TRBV7-8
d_call: TRBD1
clone_size: NA
j_call: TRBJ1-1

cdr3_nt: TGTGCCAGCAGCGGCCCAAACCCAGCAGGGGAGCAGTACTTC
cdr3_aa: CASSGPNPAGEQYF
v_call: TRBV9
d_call: NA
clone_size: NA
j_call: TRBJ2-7

cdr3_nt: TGTGCCAGCAGTGAGGGGCAAGAGACCCAGTACTTC
cdr3_aa: CASSEGQETQYF
v_call: TRBV2
d_call: NA
clone_size: NA
j_call: TRBJ2-5

cdr3_nt: TGCGCCAGCAGCCAAGATGTCGGTTTCTTTAGCACAGATACGCAGTATTTT
cdr3_aa: CASSQDVGFFSTDTQYF
v_call: TRBV4-3
d_call: NA
clone_size: NA
j_call: TRBJ2-3

cdr3_nt: TGTGCCTGGAGTAATAGCGGAGCCTACAATGAGCAGTTCTTC
cdr3_aa: CAWSNSGAYNEQFF
v_call: TRBV30
d_call: NA
clone_size: few
j_call: TRBJ2-1

cdr3_nt: TGTGCCAGCAGTTTAAAGGGGACAGGGGTTGCCTACGAGCAGTACTTC
cdr3_aa: CASSLKGTGVAYEQYF
v_call: TRBV27
d_call: TRBD1
clone_size: NA
j_call: TRBJ2-7

cdr3_nt: TGCGCCAGCAGCTGGCTGGACGACGAGGGGCAGTTCTTC
cdr3_aa: CASSWLDDEGQFF
v_call: TRBV5-1
d_call: NA
clone_size: once
j_call: TRBJ2-1

cdr3_nt: TGCGCCAGCAGCGGACAGGGACGGGGCTACACCTTC
cdr3_aa: CASSGQGRGYTF
v_call: TRBV5-1
d_call: TRBD1
clone_size: NA
j_call: TRBJ1-2

cdr3_nt: TGCAGTGCTAGAGCAGTCGGGACAGGGGGCAATCAGCCCCAGCATTTT
cdr3_aa: CSARAVGTGGNQPQHF
v_call: TRBV20-1
d_call: TRBD1
clone_size: NA
j_call: TRBJ1-5

cdr3_nt: TGTGCCAGCAGCCAAGAATTGGCGACAGGGTTAGGATCTGGGGCCAACGTCCTGACTTTC
cdr3_aa: CASSQELATGLGSGANVLTF
v_call: TRBV3-1
d_call: TRBD1
clone_size: NA
j_call: TRBJ2-6